The entry below describes one T cell receptor beta chain. It was version v3.0 of the immunoSEQ assay that was run at survey level. Assay used: immunoSEQ multiplex PCR; TCRdb lists only in-frame clones, some missing. This sample has fewer than 35,000 clones; more than 95% occur once, and the top ten carry around 3.1%. This record belongs to a study of long-term antiretroviral therapy in people with HIV. Study summary: When the earliest samples were collected, ART was typically delayed until CD4 counts fell.

This CDR3 has 16 residues. The J segment lost 2 bases and the V segment lost 5 bases, leaving 8 bases of the junction unmatched. CDR1 and CDR2 (germline): SGHVS, FNYEAQ. Among participants with HIV, every one received treatment in the United States. Sequenced material: unsorted PBMCs, taken 6.9 years after starting antiretroviral therapy. This sequence originates from a man aged 25 to 40 with HIV. The V call is TRBV7-6, the J call TRBJ2-3; TRBD2 matches 9 bases. The CDR3 is CASSPIAGAFTDTQYF. The DNA of the CDR3 is TGTGCCAGCAGCCCAATAGCGGGGGCCTTCACAGATACGCAGTATTTT. The whole variable domain, remainder taken from reference TRBV7-6 and TRBJ2-3, is GAGVSQSPRYKVTKRGQDVALRCDPISGHVSLYWYRQALGQGPEFLTYFNYEAQQDKSGLPNDRFSAERPEGSISTLTIQRTEQRDSAMYRCASSPIAGAFTDTQYFGPGTRLTVL.